The T cell receptor beta chain under discussion was sequenced for a study of T cells in Graves' hyperthyroidism and ophthalmopathy. Amplified regions were TCR beta CDR3 sequences from RNA transcripts. Using the HTBI primer set, a first-round RT-PCR was run on the TCR CDR3. TCRdb itself ran the multiplex PCR reads through MiXCR, one entry per CDR3 protein. The data show fewer than 400,000 distinct CDR3 sequences, with over 12% seen just once and around 30% held by the top ten. PBMCs stemmed from around 9.3 ml fresh peripheral blood. Trimming removed 5 bases at V and 9 bases at J, with 19 bases between. CDR3 size: 13 residues. Germline lookup yields CDR1 DFQATT and CDR2 SNEGSKA (reference sequence). This clonotype came up many times.

The TCR comes from a man aged 45 to 65 with Graves' ophthalmopathy. The chain uses TRBV20-1 and TRBJ1-1; weak D call: TRBD1 (6 bases). Input material: blood. CDR3 nucleotides: TGCAGTGCTGCCGTCAGGGGTGAGTTACAAGCTTTCTTT. This encodes CSAAVRGELQAFF.